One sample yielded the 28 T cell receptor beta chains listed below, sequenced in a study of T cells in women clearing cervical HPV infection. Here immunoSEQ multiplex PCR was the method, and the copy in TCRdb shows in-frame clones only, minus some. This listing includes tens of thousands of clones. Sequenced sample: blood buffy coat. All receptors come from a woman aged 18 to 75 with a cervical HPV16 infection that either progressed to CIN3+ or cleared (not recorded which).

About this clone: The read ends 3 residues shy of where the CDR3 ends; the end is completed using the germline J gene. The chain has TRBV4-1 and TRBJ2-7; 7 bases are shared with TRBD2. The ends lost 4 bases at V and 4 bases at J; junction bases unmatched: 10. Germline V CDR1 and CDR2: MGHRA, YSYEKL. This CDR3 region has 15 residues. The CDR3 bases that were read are TGCGCCAGCAGCCTCAGGGCGGGGGAATCTTACGAG. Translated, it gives CASSLRAGESYE. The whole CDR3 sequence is CASSLRAGESYEQYF.

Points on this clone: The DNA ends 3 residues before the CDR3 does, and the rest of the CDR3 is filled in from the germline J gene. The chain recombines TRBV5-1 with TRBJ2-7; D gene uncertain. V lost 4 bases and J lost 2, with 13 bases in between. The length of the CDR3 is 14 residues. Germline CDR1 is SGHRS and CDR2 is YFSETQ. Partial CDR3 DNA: TGCGCCAGCAGCACCGGGTCCGCACCCTACGAG. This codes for CASSTGSAPYE. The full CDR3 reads CASSTGSAPYEQYF.

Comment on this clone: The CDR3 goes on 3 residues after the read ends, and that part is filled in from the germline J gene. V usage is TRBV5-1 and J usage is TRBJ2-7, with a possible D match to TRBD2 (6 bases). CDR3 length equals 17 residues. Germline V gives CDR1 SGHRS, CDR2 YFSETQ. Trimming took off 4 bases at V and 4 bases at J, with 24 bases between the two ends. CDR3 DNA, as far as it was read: TGCGCCAGCAGCGGGGGGACTGAAGGGGTGCTAAGTTACGAG. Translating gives CASSGGTEGVLSYE. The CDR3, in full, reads CASSGGTEGVLSYEQYF.

The DNA read from the CDR3 is TGTGCCAGCAGCTTTCAGGTGGGCACTGAA. Translation gives CASSFQVGTE. The complete CDR3 reads CASSFQVGTEAFF. The rearrangement links TRBV11-2 to TRBJ1-1; no clear D. The read terminates 3 residues ahead of where the CDR3 ends, so the germline J gene completes it. Germline values: CDR1 SGHAT, CDR2 FQNNGV. Trimming pared 3 bases from V and 4 bases from J, leaving 9 bases between. This CDR3 is built from 13 residues.

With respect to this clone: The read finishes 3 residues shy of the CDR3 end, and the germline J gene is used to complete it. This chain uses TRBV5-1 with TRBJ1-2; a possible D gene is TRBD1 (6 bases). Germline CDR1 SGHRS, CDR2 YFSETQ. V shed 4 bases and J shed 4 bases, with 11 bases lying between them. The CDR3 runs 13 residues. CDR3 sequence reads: CASSPDRLYGYTF. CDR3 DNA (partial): TGCGCCAGCAGCCCCGACAGGCTCTATGGC.

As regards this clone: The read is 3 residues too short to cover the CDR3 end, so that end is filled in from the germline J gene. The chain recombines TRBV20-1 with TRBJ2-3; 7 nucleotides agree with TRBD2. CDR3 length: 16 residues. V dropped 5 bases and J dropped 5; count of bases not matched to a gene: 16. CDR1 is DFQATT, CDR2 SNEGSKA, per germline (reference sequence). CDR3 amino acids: CSALRTSGSKRDTQYF. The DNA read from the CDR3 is TGCAGTGCTTTAAGGACTAGTGGGAGTAAAAGAGATACG.

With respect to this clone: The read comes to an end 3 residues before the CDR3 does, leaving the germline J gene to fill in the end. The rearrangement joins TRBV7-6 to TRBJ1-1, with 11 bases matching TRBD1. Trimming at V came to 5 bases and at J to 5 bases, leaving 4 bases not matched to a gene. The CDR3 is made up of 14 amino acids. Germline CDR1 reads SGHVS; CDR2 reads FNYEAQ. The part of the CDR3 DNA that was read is TGTGCCAGCAGCCGGGACAGGGGGTGGACTGAA. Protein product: CASSRDRGWTE. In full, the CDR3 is CASSRDRGWTEAFF.

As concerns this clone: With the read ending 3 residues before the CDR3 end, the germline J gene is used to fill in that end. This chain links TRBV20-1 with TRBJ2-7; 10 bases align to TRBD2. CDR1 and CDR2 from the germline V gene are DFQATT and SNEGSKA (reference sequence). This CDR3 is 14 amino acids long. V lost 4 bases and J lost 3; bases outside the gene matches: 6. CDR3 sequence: CSAKGTSADYEQYF. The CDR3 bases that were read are TGCAGTGCTAAAGGGACTAGCGCGGACTACGAG.

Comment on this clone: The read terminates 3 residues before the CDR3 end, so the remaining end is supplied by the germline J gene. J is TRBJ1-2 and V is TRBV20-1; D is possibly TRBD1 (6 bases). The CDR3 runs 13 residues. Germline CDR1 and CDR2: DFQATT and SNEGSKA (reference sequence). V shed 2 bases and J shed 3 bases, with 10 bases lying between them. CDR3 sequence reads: CSARTGRDYGYTF. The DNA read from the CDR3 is TGCAGTGCTAGAACAGGGAGGGACTATGGC.

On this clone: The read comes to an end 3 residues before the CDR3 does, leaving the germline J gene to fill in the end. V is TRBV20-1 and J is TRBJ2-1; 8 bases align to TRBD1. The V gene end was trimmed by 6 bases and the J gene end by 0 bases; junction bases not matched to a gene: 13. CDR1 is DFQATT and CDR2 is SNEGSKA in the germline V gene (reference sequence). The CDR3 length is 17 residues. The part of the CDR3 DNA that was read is TGCAGTGCCCTAGGGGACAGGCGAAGGAGCTCCTACAATGAG. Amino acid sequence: CSALGDRRRSSYNE. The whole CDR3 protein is CSALGDRRRSSYNEQFF.

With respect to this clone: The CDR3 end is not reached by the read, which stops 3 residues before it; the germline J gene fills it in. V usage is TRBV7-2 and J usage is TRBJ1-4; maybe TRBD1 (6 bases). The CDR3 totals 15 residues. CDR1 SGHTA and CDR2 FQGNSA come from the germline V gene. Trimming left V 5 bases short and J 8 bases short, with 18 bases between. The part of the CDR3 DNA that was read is TGTGCCAGCAGCCTAACAGGGCGGGTGTACGAAAAA. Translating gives CASSLTGRVYEK. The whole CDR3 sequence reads CASSLTGRVYEKLFF. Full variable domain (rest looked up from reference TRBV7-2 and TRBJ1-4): GAGVSQSPSNKVTEKGKDVELRCDPISGHTALYWYRQSLGQGLEFLIYFQGNSAPDKSGLPSDRFSAERTGGSVSTLTIQRTQQEDSAVYLCASSLTGRVYEKLFFGSGTQLSVL.

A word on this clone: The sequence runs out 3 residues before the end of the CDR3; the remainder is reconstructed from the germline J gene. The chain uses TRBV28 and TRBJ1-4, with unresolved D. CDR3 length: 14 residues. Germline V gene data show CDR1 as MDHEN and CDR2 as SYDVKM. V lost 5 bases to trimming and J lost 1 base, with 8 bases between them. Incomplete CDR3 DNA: TGTGCCAGCAGTAGCTCTCGAACTAATGAAAAA. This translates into CASSSSRTNEK. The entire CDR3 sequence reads CASSSSRTNEKLFF.

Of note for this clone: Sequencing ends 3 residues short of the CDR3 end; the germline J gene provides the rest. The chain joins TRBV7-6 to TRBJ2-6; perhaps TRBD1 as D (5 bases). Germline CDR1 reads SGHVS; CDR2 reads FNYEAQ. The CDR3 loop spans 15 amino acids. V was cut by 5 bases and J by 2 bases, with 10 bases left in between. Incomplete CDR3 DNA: TGTGCCAGCAGCCCGCAGGGTACTGGGGCCAACGTC. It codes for CASSPQGTGANV. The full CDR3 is CASSPQGTGANVLTF. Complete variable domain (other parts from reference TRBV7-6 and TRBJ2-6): GAGVSQSPRYKVTKRGQDVALRCDPISGHVSLYWYRQALGQGPEFLTYFNYEAQQDKSGLPNDRFSAERPEGSISTLTIQRTEQRDSAMYRCASSPQGTGANVLTFGAGSRLTVL.

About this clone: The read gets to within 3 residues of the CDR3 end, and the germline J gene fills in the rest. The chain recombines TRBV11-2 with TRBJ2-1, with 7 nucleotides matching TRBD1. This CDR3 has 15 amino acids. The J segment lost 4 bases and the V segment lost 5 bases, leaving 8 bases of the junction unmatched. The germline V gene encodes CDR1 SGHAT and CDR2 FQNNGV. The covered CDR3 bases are TGTGCCAGCAGCACAGGACAGGTCTTTTACAATGAG. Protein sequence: CASSTGQVFYNE. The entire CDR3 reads CASSTGQVFYNEQFF.

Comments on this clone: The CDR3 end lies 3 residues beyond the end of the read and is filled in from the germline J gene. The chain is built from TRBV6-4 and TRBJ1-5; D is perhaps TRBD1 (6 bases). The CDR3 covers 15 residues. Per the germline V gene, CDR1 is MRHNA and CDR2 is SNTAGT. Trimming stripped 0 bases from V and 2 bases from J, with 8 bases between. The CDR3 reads CASSDSAGGNQPQHF. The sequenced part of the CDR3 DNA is TGTGCCAGCAGTGACTCGGCAGGGGGCAATCAGCCC.

CDR3 region: CATSRVRGSYNEQFF. CDR3 DNA (partial): TGTGCCACCAGCAGAGTTCGCGGCTCCTACAATGAG. The chain employs TRBV15 and TRBJ2-1, with no clear D. The read ends 3 residues early relative to the CDR3; the germline J gene fills the gap. This CDR3 contains 15 residues. The germline V gene encodes CDR1 LNHNV and CDR2 YYDKDF (reference sequence). V dropped 1 base and J dropped 0 bases, with 7 bases sitting between them.

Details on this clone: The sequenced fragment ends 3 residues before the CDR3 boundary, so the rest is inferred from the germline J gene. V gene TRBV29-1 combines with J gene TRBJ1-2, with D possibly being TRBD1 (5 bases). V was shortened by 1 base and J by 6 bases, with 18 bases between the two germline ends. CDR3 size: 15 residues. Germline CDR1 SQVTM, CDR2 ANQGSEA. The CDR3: CSVEGGQGLLDGYTF. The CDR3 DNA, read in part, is TGCAGCGTTGAAGGGGGTCAGGGCCTTTTGGATGGC.

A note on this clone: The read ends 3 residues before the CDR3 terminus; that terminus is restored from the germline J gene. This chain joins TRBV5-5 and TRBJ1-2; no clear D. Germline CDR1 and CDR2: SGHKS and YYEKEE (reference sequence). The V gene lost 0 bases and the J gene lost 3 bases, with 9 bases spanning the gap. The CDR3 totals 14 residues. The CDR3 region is CASSLGEDYYGYTF. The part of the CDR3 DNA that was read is TGTGCCAGCAGCTTGGGAGAGGACTACTATGGC.

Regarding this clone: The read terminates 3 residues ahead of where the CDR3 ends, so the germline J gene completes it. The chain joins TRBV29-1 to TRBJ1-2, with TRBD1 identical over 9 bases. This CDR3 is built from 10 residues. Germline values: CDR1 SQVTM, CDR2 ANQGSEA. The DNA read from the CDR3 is TGCAGCGTGGGACAGGGAGGC. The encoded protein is CSVGQGG. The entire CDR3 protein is CSVGQGGYTF.

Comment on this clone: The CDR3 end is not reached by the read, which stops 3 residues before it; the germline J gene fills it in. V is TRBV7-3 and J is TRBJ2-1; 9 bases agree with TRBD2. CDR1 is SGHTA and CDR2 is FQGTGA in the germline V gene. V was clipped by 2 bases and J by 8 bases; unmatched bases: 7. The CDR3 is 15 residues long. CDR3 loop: CASSLAGGDWDEQFF. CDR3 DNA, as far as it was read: TGTGCCAGCAGCTTAGCGGGGGGGGACTGGGATGAG.

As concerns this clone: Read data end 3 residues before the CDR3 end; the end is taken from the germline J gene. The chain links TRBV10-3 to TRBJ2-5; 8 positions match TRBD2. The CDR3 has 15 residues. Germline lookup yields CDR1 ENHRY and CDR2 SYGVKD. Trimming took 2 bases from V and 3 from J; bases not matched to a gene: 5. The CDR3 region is CAISERGGRKETQYF. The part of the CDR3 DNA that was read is TGTGCCATCAGTGAGCGCGGGGGGCGAAAAGAGACC.

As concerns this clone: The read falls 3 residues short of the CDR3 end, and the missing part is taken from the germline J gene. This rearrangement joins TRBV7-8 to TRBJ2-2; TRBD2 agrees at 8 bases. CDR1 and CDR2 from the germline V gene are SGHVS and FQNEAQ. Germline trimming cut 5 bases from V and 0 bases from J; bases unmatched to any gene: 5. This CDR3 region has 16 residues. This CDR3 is CASSPRGGANTGELFF. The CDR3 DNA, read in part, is TGTGCCAGCAGCCCCCGGGGGGGAGCGAACACCGGGGAG.

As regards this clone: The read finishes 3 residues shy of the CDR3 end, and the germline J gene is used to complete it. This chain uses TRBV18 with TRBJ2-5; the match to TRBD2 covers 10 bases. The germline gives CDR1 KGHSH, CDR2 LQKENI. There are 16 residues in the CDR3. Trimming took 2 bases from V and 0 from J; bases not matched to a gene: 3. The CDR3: CASSPETSGYQETQYF. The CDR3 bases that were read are TGTGCCAGCTCACCAGAGACTAGCGGGTACCAAGAGACC.

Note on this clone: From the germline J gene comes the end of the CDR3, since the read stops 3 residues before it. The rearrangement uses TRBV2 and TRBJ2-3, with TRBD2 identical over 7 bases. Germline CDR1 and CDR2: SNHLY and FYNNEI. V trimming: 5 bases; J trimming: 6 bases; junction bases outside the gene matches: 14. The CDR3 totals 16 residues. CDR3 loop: CASSFGASGRGDTQYF. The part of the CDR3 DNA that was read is TGTGCCAGCAGTTTCGGGGCTAGCGGTCGAGGGGATACG.

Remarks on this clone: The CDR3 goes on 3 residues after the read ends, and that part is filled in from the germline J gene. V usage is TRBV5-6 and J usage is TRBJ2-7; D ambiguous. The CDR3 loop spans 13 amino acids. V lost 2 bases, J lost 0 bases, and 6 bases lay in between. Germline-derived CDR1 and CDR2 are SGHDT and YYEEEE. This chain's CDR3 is CASSFASSYEQYF. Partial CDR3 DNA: TGTGCCAGCAGCTTTGCTAGCTCCTACGAG. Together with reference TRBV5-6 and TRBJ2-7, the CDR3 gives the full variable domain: DAGVTQSPTHLIKTRGQQVTLRCSPKSGHDTVSWYQQALGQGPQFIFQYYEEEERQRGNFPDRFSGHQFPNYSSELNVNALLLGDSALYLCASSFASSYEQYFGPGTRLTVT.

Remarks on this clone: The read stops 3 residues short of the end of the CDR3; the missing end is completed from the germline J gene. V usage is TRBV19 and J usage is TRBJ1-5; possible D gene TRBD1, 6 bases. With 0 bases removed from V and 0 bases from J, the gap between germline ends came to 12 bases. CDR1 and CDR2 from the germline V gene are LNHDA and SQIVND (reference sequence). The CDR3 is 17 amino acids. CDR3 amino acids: CASSIEPTGFSNQPQHF. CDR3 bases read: TGTGCCAGTAGTATAGAGCCGACAGGCTTTAGCAATCAGCCC.

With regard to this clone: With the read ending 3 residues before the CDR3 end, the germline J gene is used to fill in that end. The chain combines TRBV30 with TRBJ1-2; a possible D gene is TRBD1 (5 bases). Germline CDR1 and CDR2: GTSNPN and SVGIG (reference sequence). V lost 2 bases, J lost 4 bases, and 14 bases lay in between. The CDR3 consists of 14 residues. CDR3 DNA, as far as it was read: TGTGCCTGGAGTCCCCCGGGGGAACGCTATGGC. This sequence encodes CAWSPPGERYG. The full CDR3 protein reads CAWSPPGERYGYTF.

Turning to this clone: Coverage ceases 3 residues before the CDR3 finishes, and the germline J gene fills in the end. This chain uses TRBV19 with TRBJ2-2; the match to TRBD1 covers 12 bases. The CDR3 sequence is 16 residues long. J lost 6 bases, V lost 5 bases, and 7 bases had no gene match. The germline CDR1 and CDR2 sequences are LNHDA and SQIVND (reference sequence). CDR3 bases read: TGTGCCAGTAGTTCTACGGGACAGGGGGCACCCGGGGAG. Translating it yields CASSSTGQGAPGE. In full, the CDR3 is CASSSTGQGAPGELFF.